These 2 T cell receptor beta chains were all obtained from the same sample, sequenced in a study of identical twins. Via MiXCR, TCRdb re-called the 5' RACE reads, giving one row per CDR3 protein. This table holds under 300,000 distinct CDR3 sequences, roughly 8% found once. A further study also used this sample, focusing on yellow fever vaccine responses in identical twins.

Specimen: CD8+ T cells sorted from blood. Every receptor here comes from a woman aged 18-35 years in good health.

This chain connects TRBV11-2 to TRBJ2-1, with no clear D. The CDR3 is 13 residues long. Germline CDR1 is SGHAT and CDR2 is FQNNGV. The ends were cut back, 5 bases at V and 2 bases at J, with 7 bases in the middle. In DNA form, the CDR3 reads TGTGCCAGCAGCCAGCCCCCCTACAATGAGCAGTTCTTC. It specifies CASSQPPYNEQFF.

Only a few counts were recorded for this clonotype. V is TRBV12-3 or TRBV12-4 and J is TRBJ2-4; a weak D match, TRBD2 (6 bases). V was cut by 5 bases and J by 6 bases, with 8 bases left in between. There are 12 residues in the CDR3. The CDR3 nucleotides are TGTGCCAGCAGTCTGGGACTAAACATTCAGTACTTC. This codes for CASSLGLNIQYF.